This T cell receptor (beta chain) was recovered during a study of T-cell memory formation after mild COVID-19. Findings of the study overall: The authors left the SARS-CoV-2 specificity of second-wave clones peaking on day 37 unconfirmed. Shrinking CD4+ clones resided mostly in CM and EM, and CD8+ ones in EMRA.

This clonotype showed up just a few times. The antigen remains unidentified. Germline assignment: CDR1 KGHSH and CDR2 LQKENI. The V gene end was trimmed by 2 bases and the J gene end by 0 bases; junction bases not matched to a gene: 0. CDR3 size: 15 residues. 5'RACE with constant-segment primers yielded barcoded, UMI-tagged TCR alpha and TCR beta cDNA libraries. TCRdb re-called the 5' RACE reads with MiXCR, one entry per CDR3 protein. Of 410,000 or so distinct CDR3 sequences listed, roughly a quarter were seen once; the top ten hold under 15%. This clonotype was sampled from an adult woman who had mild COVID-19 (a few samples of this study predate the infection). Cell type and time point are not known. Material: PBMCs or a T cell subset sorted from them (not recorded which). V is TRBV18 and J is TRBJ2-7, with 11 nucleotides matching TRBD1. For the CDR3, the DNA is TGTGCCAGCTCACCAGGGACAGGGGGCTCCTACGAGCAGTACTTC. This codes for CASSPGTGGSYEQYF.